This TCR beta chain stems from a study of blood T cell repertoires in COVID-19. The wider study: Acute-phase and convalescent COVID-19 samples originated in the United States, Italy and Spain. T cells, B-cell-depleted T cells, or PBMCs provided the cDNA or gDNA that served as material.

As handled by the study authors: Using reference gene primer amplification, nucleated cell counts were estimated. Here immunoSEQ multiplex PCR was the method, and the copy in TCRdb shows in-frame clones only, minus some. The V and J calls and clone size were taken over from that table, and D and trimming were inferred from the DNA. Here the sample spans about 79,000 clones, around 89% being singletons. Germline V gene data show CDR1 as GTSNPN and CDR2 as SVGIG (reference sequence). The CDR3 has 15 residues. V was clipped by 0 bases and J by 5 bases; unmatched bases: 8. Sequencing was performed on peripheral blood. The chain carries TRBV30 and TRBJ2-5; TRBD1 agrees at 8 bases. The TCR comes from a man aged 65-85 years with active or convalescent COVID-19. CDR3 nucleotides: TGTGCCTGGAGTGTACACGCAGGGGGCGGGGAGACCCAGTACTTC. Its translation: CAWSVHAGGGETQYF.